This T cell receptor beta chain was documented in a study of memory CD8 T cells in hepatitis C reinfection. In the study overall: Chronic HCV followed reinfection in a couple of donors who cleared primary infection. Late or post reinfection samples were taken 12 to 24 weeks after detection.

Profiling relied on immunoSEQ multiplex PCR, and the TCRdb table lists in-frame clones only, not all of them. The data contain approximately 46,000 clones, 80% to 90% of them singletons. General study results and limits: Roughly 5 donors were too few for definitive public clonotype conclusions.

Time point reported: late/post reinfection, 12 to 24 weeks after detection. No in vitro expansion preceded TCR sequencing of the sorted cells. Total naive CD8 T cells were sorted as viable CD3+ CD8+ CD45RO- cells from two donors. Comments on this clone: As yet, its antigen is unknown.

This receptor was identified in a man aged 18 to 30 with hepatitis C virus infection. Specimen: naive CD8+ T cells sorted from blood.

The CDR3 nucleotides read TGTGCCAGCAGCCCCCGTCCAGACGGGAGAACTGAAGCTTTCTTT. Encoded protein: CASSPRPDGRTEAFF. This chain uses TRBV14 with TRBJ1-1, with D unclear. This CDR3 region has 15 residues. Germline CDR1 and CDR2: SGHDN and FVKESK. The V end lost 4 bases, the J end lost 5 bases, and 17 bases lay between the germline ends.